These 10 T cell receptor beta chains were all obtained from the same sample, sequenced in a study of shared clonotypes between healthy human individuals. Data came from immunoSEQ multiplex PCR; TCRdb stores just in-frame clones and leaves some out. The sample includes 550,000 to 850,000 clones, over 55% seen only once; the top ten take more than 1.5%. Specimen: memory CD4+ T cells sorted from blood. Subset here: CD45RA-negative fraction. These receptors originate from a woman younger than 45 in good health.

V gene TRBV7-8 combines with J gene TRBJ1-5, with TRBD1 matching 8 bases. Germline CDR1 and CDR2: SGHVS and FQNEAQ. V lost 5 bases to trimming and J lost 7 bases; unmatched junction nucleotides: 10. The CDR3 sequence is 15 residues long. CDR3 DNA: TGTGCCAGCAGCAACCTGGACAGGGTTCGACAGCCCCAGCATTTT. Translation: CASSNLDRVRQPQHF.

This rearrangement joins TRBV15 to TRBJ2-3; 9 positions match TRBD2. Unmatched junction bases numbered 9, after V lost 0 bases and J lost 5 bases. Per the germline V gene, CDR1 is LNHNV and CDR2 is YYDKDF (reference sequence). The CDR3 has 17 amino acids. CDR3 amino acids: CATSRDRAREGRDTQYF. DNA for the CDR3: TGTGCCACCAGCAGAGATCGAGCGCGGGAGGGCCGAGATACGCAGTATTTT.

The J gene is TRBJ1-1, the V gene TRBV29-1; D is possibly TRBD1 (5 bases). This CDR3 spans 11 amino acids. The germline V gene encodes CDR1 SQVTM and CDR2 ANQGSEA. Trimming stripped 5 bases from V and 7 bases from J, with 11 bases between. The CDR3: CSVWVGLEAFF. For the CDR3, the DNA is TGCAGCGTTTGGGTGGGGCTTGAAGCTTTCTTT.

As for this clone: A read error may be the cause here, since a much bigger clone is one base away. The same CDR3 arises from other DNA sequences in this sample as well. The J gene is TRBJ1-1, the V gene TRBV5-1; TRBD1 aligns across 9 bases. The CDR3 has 15 amino acids. Per germline, CDR1 SGHRS and CDR2 YFSETQ. The CDR3 protein is CASSSGTGFNTEAFF. In nucleotides, the CDR3 is TGCGCCAGCAGCTCTGGGACAGGGTTCAACACTGAAGCCTTCTTT.

This rearrangement joins TRBV7-2 to TRBJ2-1; D perhaps matches TRBD2 (6 bases). The CDR3 runs 16 residues. Per the germline V gene, CDR1 is SGHTA and CDR2 is FQGNSA. Trimming took 0 bases from V and 5 from J, leaving 14 bases between them. The CDR3 loop reads CASSLAGIAVDNEQFF. CDR3 nucleotides: TGTGCCAGCAGCTTAGCCGGAATAGCGGTAGACAATGAGCAGTTCTTC.

The genes are TRBV6-6 and TRBJ1-4; D possibly corresponds to TRBD1 (5 bases). CDR3 length: 14 residues. CDR1 is MNHNY and CDR2 is SVGAGI in the germline V gene (reference sequence). V was cut by 8 bases and J by 7 bases, with 17 bases left in between. CDR3 DNA: TGTGCCAGCTGGGACCTAGGGTTAAGTGAAAAACTGTTTTTT. Translation gives CASWDLGLSEKLFF.

This chain connects TRBV6-1 to TRBJ2-3; D is undetermined. The CDR3 loop spans 15 amino acids. The germline V gene has CDR1 MNHNS and CDR2 SASEGT. The V end lost 6 bases, the J end lost 4 bases, and 17 bases lay between the germline ends. This CDR3 reads CASRKLLGTSDTQYF. The CDR3, as DNA: TGTGCCAGCAGGAAGCTACTGGGCACTTCAGATACGCAGTATTTT.

The rearrangement joins TRBV28 to TRBJ1-2; 10 nucleotides line up with TRBD1. This CDR3 is 15 amino acids long. V lost 3 bases and J lost 6; bases outside the gene matches: 7. Germline V gene data show CDR1 as MDHEN and CDR2 as SYDVKM. The CDR3 loop is CASSFPGQGRNGYTF. The DNA for the CDR3 is TGTGCCAGCAGTTTTCCGGGACAGGGGAGAAATGGCTACACCTTC.

This clone was observed a single time. This chain's CDR3 is CSAPSTSGNTIYF. The CDR3 nucleotides read TGCAGCGCCCCCAGTACCTCTGGAAACACCATATATTTT. The rearrangement links TRBV29-1 to TRBJ1-3; no reliable D call. The CDR3 is 13 residues long. Trimming took 7 bases from V and 0 from J, leaving 10 bases between them. Germline CDR1 SQVTM, CDR2 ANQGSEA.

The gene calls are TRBV7-8 and TRBJ1-5; D unclear. CDR1 is SGHVS and CDR2 is FQNEAQ in the germline V gene. This CDR3 region has 13 residues. V shed 3 bases and J shed 6 bases, with 9 bases lying between them. The CDR3 spells CASSFQESQPQHF. The CDR3 region has the DNA TGTGCCAGCAGCTTCCAAGAGAGTCAGCCCCAGCATTTT.